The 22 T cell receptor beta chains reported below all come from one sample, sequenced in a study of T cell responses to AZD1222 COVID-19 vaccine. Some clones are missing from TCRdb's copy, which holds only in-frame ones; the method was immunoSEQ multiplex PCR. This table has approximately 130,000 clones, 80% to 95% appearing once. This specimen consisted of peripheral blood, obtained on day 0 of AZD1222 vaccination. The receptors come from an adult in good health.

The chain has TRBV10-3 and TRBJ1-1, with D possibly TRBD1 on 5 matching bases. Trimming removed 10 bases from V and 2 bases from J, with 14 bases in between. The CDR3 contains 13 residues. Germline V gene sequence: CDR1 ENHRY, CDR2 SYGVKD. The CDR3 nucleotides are TGTGCCACGAGACAGCAGCTCAACACTGAAGCTTTCTTT. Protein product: CATRQQLNTEAFF.

DNA of the CDR3: TGTGCCAGCAGTTTATCAGCCGGCGAGCAGTACTTC. Its protein is CASSLSAGEQYF. The V gene is TRBV27, the J gene TRBJ2-7; unclear D gene. Germline V gene lookup returns CDR1 MNHEY and CDR2 SMNVEV (reference sequence). This CDR3 is built from 12 residues. With 0 bases removed from V and 6 bases from J, the gap between germline ends came to 6 bases.

CDR3 bases: TGTGCCAGCAGCTTAAATTGGGGCCCGAACACTGAAGCTTTCTTT. This codes for CASSLNWGPNTEAFF. This chain uses TRBV11-2 with TRBJ1-1; D is perhaps TRBD1 (5 bases). CDR3 length: 15 amino acids. The ends were cut back, 2 bases at V and 1 base at J, with 11 bases in the middle. Germline loops: CDR1 SGHAT, CDR2 FQNNGV.

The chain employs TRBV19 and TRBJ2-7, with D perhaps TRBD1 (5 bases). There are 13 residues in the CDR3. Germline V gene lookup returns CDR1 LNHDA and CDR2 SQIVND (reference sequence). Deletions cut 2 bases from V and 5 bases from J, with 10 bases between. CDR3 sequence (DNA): TGTGCCAGTAGTATACAGGGAAGGAACGAGCAGTACTTC. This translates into CASSIQGRNEQYF.

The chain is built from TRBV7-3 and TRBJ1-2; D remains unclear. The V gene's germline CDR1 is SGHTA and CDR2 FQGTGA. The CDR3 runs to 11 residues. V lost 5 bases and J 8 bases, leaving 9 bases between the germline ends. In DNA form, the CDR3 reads TGTGCCAGCAGCGGAGGGAAGGGCTACACCTTC. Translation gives CASSGGKGYTF.

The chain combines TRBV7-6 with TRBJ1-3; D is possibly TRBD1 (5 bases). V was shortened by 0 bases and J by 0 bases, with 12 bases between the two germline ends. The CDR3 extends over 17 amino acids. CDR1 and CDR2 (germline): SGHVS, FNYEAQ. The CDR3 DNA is TGTGCCAGCAGCTTAGCTGCCGGGGCGAGCTCTGGAAACACCATATATTTT. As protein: CASSLAAGASSGNTIYF.

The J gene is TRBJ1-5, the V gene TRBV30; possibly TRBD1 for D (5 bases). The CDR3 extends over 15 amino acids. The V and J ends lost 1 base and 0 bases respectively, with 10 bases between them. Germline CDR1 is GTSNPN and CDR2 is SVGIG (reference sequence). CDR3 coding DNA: TGTGCCTGGAGTGAGGGGATATATAGCAATCAGCCCCAGCATTTT. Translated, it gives CAWSEGIYSNQPQHF. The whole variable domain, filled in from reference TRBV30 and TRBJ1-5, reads SQTIHQWPATLVQPVGSPLSLECTVEGTSNPNLYWYRQAAGRGLQLLFYSVGIGQISSEVPQNLSASRPQDRQFILSSKKLLLSDSGFYLCAWSEGIYSNQPQHFGDGTRLSIL.

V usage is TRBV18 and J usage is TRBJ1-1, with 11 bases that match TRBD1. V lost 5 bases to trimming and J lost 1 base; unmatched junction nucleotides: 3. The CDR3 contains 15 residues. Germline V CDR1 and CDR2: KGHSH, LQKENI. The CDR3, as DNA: TGTGCCAGCTCAACCGGGACAGGGGGGAACACTGAAGCTTTCTTT. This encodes CASSTGTGGNTEAFF.

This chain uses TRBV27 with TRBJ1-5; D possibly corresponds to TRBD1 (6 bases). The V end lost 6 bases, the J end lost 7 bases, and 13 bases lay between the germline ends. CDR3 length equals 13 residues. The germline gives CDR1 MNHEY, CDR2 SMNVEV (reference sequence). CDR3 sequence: CASSTGSLQPQHF. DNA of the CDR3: TGTGCCAGCAGCACAGGGAGTTTGCAGCCCCAGCATTTT.

CDR3 nucleotides: TGTGCCAGTAGTACGGCAGGTATTGGCTACACCTTC. It encodes CASSTAGIGYTF. This rearrangement joins TRBV19 to TRBJ1-2, with D unclear. Germline-derived CDR1 and CDR2 are LNHDA and SQIVND (reference sequence). V shed 4 bases and J shed 7 bases, with 10 bases lying between them. This CDR3 has 12 amino acids.

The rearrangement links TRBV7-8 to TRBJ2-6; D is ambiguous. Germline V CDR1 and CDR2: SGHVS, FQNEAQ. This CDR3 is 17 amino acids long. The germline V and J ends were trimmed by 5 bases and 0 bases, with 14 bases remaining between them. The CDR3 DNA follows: TGTGCCAGCAGCCCACTGGACGGATCCTCTGGGGCCAACGTCCTGACTTTC. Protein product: CASSPLDGSSGANVLTF.

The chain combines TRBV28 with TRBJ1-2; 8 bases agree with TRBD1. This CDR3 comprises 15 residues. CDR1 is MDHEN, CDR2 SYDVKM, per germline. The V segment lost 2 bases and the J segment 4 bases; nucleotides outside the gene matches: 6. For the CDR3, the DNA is TGTGCCAGCAGTTTAGGACAGGGCCGTTTCTATGGCTACACCTTC. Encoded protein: CASSLGQGRFYGYTF.

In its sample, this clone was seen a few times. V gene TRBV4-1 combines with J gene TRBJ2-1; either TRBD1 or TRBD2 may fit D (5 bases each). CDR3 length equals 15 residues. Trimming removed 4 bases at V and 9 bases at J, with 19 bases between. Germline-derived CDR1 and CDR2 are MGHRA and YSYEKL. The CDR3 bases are TGCGCCAGCAGCCGAGGGGATACCATTGGGAGTGAGCAGTTCTTC. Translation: CASSRGDTIGSEQFF.

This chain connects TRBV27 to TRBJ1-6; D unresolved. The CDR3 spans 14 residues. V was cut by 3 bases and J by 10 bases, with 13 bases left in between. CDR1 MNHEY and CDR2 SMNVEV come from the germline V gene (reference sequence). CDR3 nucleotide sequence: TGTGCCAGCAGTTTTCCGGCGACAAACTCACCCCTCCACTTT. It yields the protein CASSFPATNSPLHF.

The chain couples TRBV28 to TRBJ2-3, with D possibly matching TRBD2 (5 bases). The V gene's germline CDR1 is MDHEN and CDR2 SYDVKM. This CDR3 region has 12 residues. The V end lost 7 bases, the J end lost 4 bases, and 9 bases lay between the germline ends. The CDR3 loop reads CASNGGSDTQYF. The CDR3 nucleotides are TGTGCCAGCAACGGAGGATCAGATACGCAGTATTTT.

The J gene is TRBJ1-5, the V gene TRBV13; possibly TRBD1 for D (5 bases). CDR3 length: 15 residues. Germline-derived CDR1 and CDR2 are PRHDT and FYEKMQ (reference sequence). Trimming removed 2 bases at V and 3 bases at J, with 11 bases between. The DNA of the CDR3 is TGTGCCAGCAGCTTAAGGGCAGGGAACAATCAGCCCCAGCATTTT. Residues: CASSLRAGNNQPQHF.

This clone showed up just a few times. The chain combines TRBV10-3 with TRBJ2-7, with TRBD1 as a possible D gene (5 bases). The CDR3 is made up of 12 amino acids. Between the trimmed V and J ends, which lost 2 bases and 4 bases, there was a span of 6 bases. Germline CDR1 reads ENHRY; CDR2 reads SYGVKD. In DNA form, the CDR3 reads TGTGCCATCAGTGAGGACAGTTACGAGCAGTACTTC. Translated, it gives CAISEDSYEQYF.

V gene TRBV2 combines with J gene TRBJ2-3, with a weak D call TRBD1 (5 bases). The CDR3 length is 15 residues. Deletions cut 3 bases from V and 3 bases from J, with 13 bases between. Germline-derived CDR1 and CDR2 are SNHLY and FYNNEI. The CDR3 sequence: CASSEVRVKTDTQYF. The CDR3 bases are TGTGCCAGCAGTGAGGTCAGGGTGAAAACAGATACGCAGTATTTT.

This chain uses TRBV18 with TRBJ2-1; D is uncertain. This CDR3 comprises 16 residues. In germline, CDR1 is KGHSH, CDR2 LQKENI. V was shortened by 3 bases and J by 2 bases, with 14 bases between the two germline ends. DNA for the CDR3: TGTGCCAGCTCACCGAGCTCTAATTCTCCCTACAATGAGCAGTTCTTC. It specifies CASSPSSNSPYNEQFF.

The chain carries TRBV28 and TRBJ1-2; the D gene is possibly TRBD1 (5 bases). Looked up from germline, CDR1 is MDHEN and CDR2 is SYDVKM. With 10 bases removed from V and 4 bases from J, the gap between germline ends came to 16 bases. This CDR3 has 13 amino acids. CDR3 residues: CATGGTPSYGYTF. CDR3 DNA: TGTGCCACGGGGGGAACGCCCTCCTATGGCTACACCTTC.

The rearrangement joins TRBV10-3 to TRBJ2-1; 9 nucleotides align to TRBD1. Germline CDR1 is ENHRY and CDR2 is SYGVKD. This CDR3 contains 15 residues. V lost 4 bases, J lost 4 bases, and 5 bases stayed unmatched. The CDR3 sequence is CAISAYDRGYNEQFF. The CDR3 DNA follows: TGTGCCATCAGTGCTTACGACAGGGGGTACAATGAGCAGTTCTTC.

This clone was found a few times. Here the CDR3 reads CAWSVGGNGYTF. The CDR3, as DNA: TGTGCCTGGAGTGTAGGAGGGAATGGCTACACCTTC. V is TRBV30 and J is TRBJ1-2, with D unclear. The CDR3 sequence is 12 residues long. Trimming removed 0 bases at V and 6 bases at J, with 8 bases between. CDR1 is GTSNPN and CDR2 is SVGIG in the germline V gene (reference sequence).